The 14 T cell receptor beta chains in this list originate from one sample, sequenced in a study. Treg sorting used a CD4+CD25+CD127-/low gate. MiXCR was run by TCRdb on the 5' RACE reads, yielding one entry per CDR3 protein. Counted here are about 43,000 distinct CDR3 sequences, 22% occurring once; the ten biggest clones make up roughly 4.5%. Sequenced material: Tregs sorted from a lymph node. The source of these receptors is a female donor with breast cancer.

This sequence joins TRBV24-1 and TRBJ2-3, with TRBD2 identical over 7 bases. This CDR3 is built from 17 residues. The J segment lost 2 bases and the V segment lost 5 bases, leaving 12 bases of the junction unmatched. Germline CDR1 is KGHDR and CDR2 is SFDVKD. CDR3 in DNA: TGTGCCACCAGTGGGGCCGGAGCGGGGACGCTCACAGATACGCAGTATTTT. It encodes CATSGAGAGTLTDTQYF.

V and J are TRBV7-2 and TRBJ2-2; no clear D. Germline V gene sequence: CDR1 SGHTA, CDR2 FQGNSA. V dropped 3 bases and J dropped 5 bases, with 4 bases sitting between them. The CDR3 sequence is 12 residues long. The DNA for the CDR3 is TGTGCCAGCAGCTTCAATACCGGGGAGCTGTTTTTT. Residues: CASSFNTGELFF.

This clonotype was seen a single time. One end of the junction does not line up with germline, which may come from a read error. The chain couples TRBV4-1 to TRBJ2-7; no firm D call. This CDR3 region has 14 residues. CDR1 and CDR2 from the germline V gene are MGHRA and YSYEKL. CDR3 DNA: TGCGCTAGCAGCCAAGACGAGCGCCCCTACGAGCAGTACTTC. Translation: CASSQDERPYEQYF.

At least ten counts were recorded for this clonotype. The CDR3 sequence: CASSPQDREVGYTF. The CDR3 region has the DNA TGTGCCAGCAGCCCTCAAGACAGGGAGGTTGGCTACACCTTC. This chain connects TRBV7-9 to TRBJ1-2, with 7 bases identical to TRBD1. Germline CDR1 is SEHNR and CDR2 is FQNEAQ (reference sequence). Trimming at V came to 5 bases and at J to 7 bases, leaving 10 bases not matched to a gene. The CDR3 spans 14 residues.

The chain couples TRBV6-1 to TRBJ1-2; 8 nucleotides line up with TRBD1. J gave up 3 bases and V 3 bases, and 6 bases lay outside the gene matches. In germline, CDR1 is MNHNS, CDR2 SASEGT. CDR3 size: 15 residues. In nucleotides, the CDR3 is TGTGCCAGCAGTGACTGGACAGGGCAGTACTATGGCTACACCTTC. Its protein is CASSDWTGQYYGYTF.

This clonotype was counted ten times or more. This chain joins TRBV7-8 and TRBJ1-5; D is unresolved. Germline CDR1 is SGHVS and CDR2 is FQNEAQ. V was trimmed by 2 bases and J by 2 bases, leaving 7 bases between them. The CDR3 is 14 amino acids. CDR3 DNA sequence: TGTGCCAGCAGCTTATACGGAGGCAATCAGCCCCAGCATTTT. Its translation is CASSLYGGNQPQHF.

This clonotype was counted ten times or more. The rearrangement joins TRBV9 to TRBJ2-7, with 10 bases lining up with TRBD1. Trimming cost V 3 bases and J 6 bases; bases outside gene matches: 6. The CDR3 spans 14 residues. Per germline, CDR1 SGDLS and CDR2 YYNGEE. The CDR3 reads CASSGPGQGIEQYF. In nucleotides, the CDR3 is TGTGCCAGCAGCGGTCCGGGACAGGGGATCGAGCAGTACTTC.

In its sample, this clonotype was seen a few times. The chain has TRBV30 and TRBJ1-2; D unresolved. The V and J ends lost 0 bases and 8 bases respectively, with 7 bases between them. The CDR3 covers 11 residues. Per the germline V gene, CDR1 is GTSNPN and CDR2 is SVGIG (reference sequence). The CDR3 spells CAWSVRGGYTF. For the CDR3, the DNA is TGTGCCTGGAGTGTACGCGGCGGCTACACCTTC. Drawing the rest from reference TRBV30 and TRBJ1-2, the complete variable domain is SQTIHQWPATLVQPVGSPLSLECTVEGTSNPNLYWYRQAAGRGLQLLFYSVGIGQISSEVPQNLSASRPQDRQFILSSKKLLLSDSGFYLCAWSVRGGYTFGSGTRLTVV.

The rearrangement links TRBV4-2 to TRBJ2-3; 7 nucleotides agree with TRBD2. V gave up 0 bases and J gave up 1 base; unmatched junction bases: 7. This CDR3 comprises 17 residues. Germline CDR1 LGHNA, CDR2 YNFKEQ. CDR3 region: CASSQDRGRTRTDTQYF. The CDR3 DNA reads TGTGCCAGCAGCCAAGATCGCGGGAGAACCCGCACAGATACGCAGTATTTT.

Note on this clonotype: Possible read error: a much larger clone is one base away. The chain carries TRBV9 and TRBJ1-1; tentative D call: TRBD1 (6 bases). Trimming cost V 4 bases and J 5 bases, with 18 bases left between them. The CDR3 consists of 15 residues. Germline values: CDR1 SGDLS, CDR2 YYNGEE. CDR3 in DNA: TGTGCCAGCAGCCCAAGAGGGGGGAAGGGAACTGAAGCTTTCTTT. It codes for CASSPRGGKGTEAFF.

This clonotype was observed many times. The chain carries TRBV18 and TRBJ2-1, with 11 bases identical to TRBD2. The CDR3 length is 15 residues. The germline V gene has CDR1 KGHSH and CDR2 LQKENI. The junction had 4 bases not matched to a gene; V was cut back by 4 bases and J by 5 bases. This CDR3 is CASSQGTSGDNEQFF. DNA for the CDR3: TGTGCCAGCTCACAGGGGACTAGCGGAGACAATGAGCAGTTCTTC.

The gene calls are TRBV20-1 and TRBJ2-4; D call uncertain. The CDR3 sequence is 20 residues long. Trimming left V 6 bases short and J 2 bases short, with 32 bases between. Germline CDR1 DFQATT, CDR2 SNEGSKA (reference sequence). Here the CDR3 DNA reads TGCAGTGCGGGATGGATAGGCCCCTCTGTTGAAATGGGGTCCAAAAACATTCAGTACTTC. Protein sequence: CSAGWIGPSVEMGSKNIQYF.

This clonotype was seen a handful of times. Here the CDR3 DNA reads TGCAGTGCTAGAGAATCCCTAGCGGGGGACACAGATACGCAGTATTTT. It translates to CSARESLAGDTDTQYF. The J gene is TRBJ2-3, the V gene TRBV20-1; 10 bases match TRBD2. This CDR3 is 16 amino acids long. J was trimmed by 2 bases and V by 0 bases; bases with no gene match: 5. Germline CDR1 reads DFQATT; CDR2 reads SNEGSKA (reference sequence).

On this clonotype: A clone one base away is much larger, so this may be a read error. The V gene is TRBV28, the J gene TRBJ2-7, with 9 bases that match TRBD2. This CDR3 spans 14 amino acids. Germline-derived CDR1 and CDR2 are MDHEN and SYDVKM. With V trimmed by 2 bases and J by 2 bases, 1 base remained unmatched. CDR3 in amino acids: CASSLLAGTYEQYF. In nucleotides, the CDR3 is TGTGCCAGCAGTTTACTAGCGGGAACCTACGAGCAGTACTTC.